Listed here are 19 T cell receptor beta chains from one sample, sequenced in a study of post-analysis software for immune sequencing data. The antigens of these receptors remain unknown. Tagging with unique molecular identifiers was a feature of the TCR beta cDNA libraries. TCRdb re-called the PCR reads with MiXCR, one entry per CDR3 protein. This table holds about 460,000 distinct CDR3 sequences, less than 45% found once. General observations from the study: The five TRBV segments detected at higher frequency in patients than in controls included TRBV5-6, TRBV5-1 and TRBV20-1.

Sequenced input: blood. These receptors were taken from a girl between 5 and 17 years old with multiple sclerosis.

The genes are TRBV20-1 and TRBJ2-1, with a tentative D call TRBD2 (6 bases). The CDR3 contains 15 residues. CDR1 is DFQATT, CDR2 SNEGSKA, per germline (reference sequence). Trimming left V 5 bases short and J 2 bases short, with 16 bases between. The CDR3 nucleotides read TGCAGTGCTCGGAGGAGGGCCAAGCCCTACAATGAGCAGTTCTTC. Residues: CSARRRAKPYNEQFF.

This clonotype is a singleton in its sample. The V gene is TRBV4-1, the J gene TRBJ2-3; D is possibly TRBD1 (5 bases). The V gene's germline CDR1 is MGHRA and CDR2 YSYEKL. The CDR3 runs to 16 residues. V lost 0 bases to trimming and J lost 4 bases, with 14 bases between them. The CDR3 region has the DNA TGCGCCAGCAGCCAAGAGAACCCCTCAGGGTCAGATACGCAGTATTTT. It is translated as CASSQENPSGSDTQYF.

The chain is built from TRBV5-1 and TRBJ2-6, with D unresolved. Trimming shortened V by 4 bases and J by 0 bases, and 8 bases separated the two germline ends. This CDR3 spans 15 amino acids. Germline V CDR1 and CDR2: SGHRS, YFSETQ. The CDR3 is CASSLPLSGANVLTF. The CDR3 DNA is TGCGCCAGCAGCCTCCCGCTCTCTGGGGCCAACGTCCTGACTTTC. The whole variable domain, remainder taken from reference TRBV5-1 and TRBJ2-6, is KAGVTQTPRYLIKTRGQQVTLSCSPISGHRSVSWYQQTPGQGLQFLFEYFSETQRNKGNFPGRFSGRQFSNSRSEMNVSTLELGDSALYLCASSLPLSGANVLTFGAGSRLTVL.

This clonotype was observed a handful of times. The rearrangement links TRBV6-5 to TRBJ2-3, with a possible D match to TRBD2 (5 bases). The CDR3 runs to 14 residues. Trimming removed 6 bases from V and 6 bases from J, with 16 bases in between. Germline CDR1 reads MNHEY; CDR2 reads SVGAGI. CDR3 bases: TGTGCCAGCAGACGTGGCGGAGGTGTGGATACGCAGTATTTT. Its translation is CASRRGGGVDTQYF.

The chain recombines TRBV6-2 or TRBV6-3 with TRBJ2-7, with D unclear. CDR3 size: 12 residues. Germline values: CDR1 MNHEY, CDR2 SVGEGT. Trimming took off 8 bases at V and 4 bases at J, with 12 bases between the two ends. The CDR3 loop reads CASSGTSYEQYF. The CDR3 nucleotides are TGTGCCAGCTCAGGTACATCTTACGAGCAGTACTTC.

This chain joins TRBV27 and TRBJ1-2; D might be TRBD1 (5 bases). The V gene's germline CDR1 is MNHEY and CDR2 SMNVEV (reference sequence). This CDR3 spans 13 amino acids. Trimming removed 5 bases from V and 4 bases from J, with 11 bases in between. The DNA for the CDR3 is TGTGCCAGCAGTCCAGACAGATTCTATGGCTACACCTTC. Residues: CASSPDRFYGYTF.

This rearrangement joins TRBV5-1 to TRBJ2-5; D uncertain. Germline V gene sequence: CDR1 SGHRS, CDR2 YFSETQ. This CDR3 region has 16 residues. The V gene lost 3 bases and the J gene lost 7 bases, with 22 bases spanning the gap. CDR3 sequence reads: CASSSSSPAVVVTQYF. The CDR3 DNA is TGCGCCAGCAGCTCCTCCTCCCCGGCAGTGGTGGTGACCCAGTACTTC.

The chain uses TRBV4-3 and TRBJ1-6; D is undetermined. The germline V gene has CDR1 LGHNA and CDR2 YSLEER. CDR3 length: 18 residues. Trimming removed 0 bases from V and 9 bases from J, with 21 bases in between. CDR3 sequence reads: CASSQDNEGRFGSSPLHF. In DNA, the CDR3 is TGCGCCAGCAGCCAAGATAACGAAGGGAGGTTTGGAAGTTCACCCCTCCACTTT.

Here the CDR3 reads CSVERGALAGGNYEQYF. The CDR3 nucleotides are TGCAGCGTTGAAAGGGGGGCCCTAGCGGGGGGAAACTACGAGCAGTACTTC. The chain uses TRBV29-1 and TRBJ2-7; 11 bases align to TRBD2. In germline, CDR1 is SQVTM, CDR2 ANQGSEA. The length of the CDR3 is 17 residues. J lost 3 bases, V lost 2 bases, and 12 bases had no gene match.

This clonotype was seen more than once but under ten times. V gene TRBV25-1 combines with J gene TRBJ2-7; D not resolved. The CDR3 consists of 13 residues. Trimming removed 3 bases from V and 6 bases from J, with 12 bases in between. Germline values: CDR1 MGHDK, CDR2 SYGVNS. The CDR3, as DNA: TGTGCCAGCAGTGATGGTGTCAGTGGCGAGCAGTACTTC. Protein product: CASSDGVSGEQYF.

The CDR3 reads CSARGQGYTF. The CDR3 DNA reads TGCAGTGCTCGCGGACAGGGCTACACCTTC. This rearrangement joins TRBV20-1 to TRBJ1-2; D may be TRBD1 (6 bases). The V end lost 5 bases, the J end lost 8 bases, and 9 bases lay between the germline ends. This CDR3 has 10 residues. CDR1 DFQATT and CDR2 SNEGSKA come from the germline V gene (reference sequence).

This clonotype is a singleton in its sample. The rearrangement uses TRBV21-1 and TRBJ2-1. TRBV21-1 is tagged as a pseudogene. The CDR3 has 14 amino acids. Written as DNA, the CDR3 is TGTGCCAGCAGCAAAGTCCTAGCCTACAATGAGCAGTTCTTC. This encodes CASSKVLAYNEQFF.

The chain employs TRBV7-2 and TRBJ1-2; D is unresolved. The CDR3 is made up of 13 amino acids. The V end lost 5 bases, the J end lost 1 base, and 8 bases lay between the germline ends. Germline values: CDR1 SGHTA, CDR2 FQGNSA. CDR3 nucleotide sequence: TGTGCCAGCAGCCCTTTTAATAACTATGGCTACACCTTC. Encoded protein: CASSPFNNYGYTF.

This chain links TRBV28 with TRBJ1-5; D is unclear. Germline loops: CDR1 MDHEN, CDR2 SYDVKM. CDR3 length: 16 residues. Trimming cost V 3 bases and J 5 bases, with 17 bases left between them. CDR3 in DNA: TGTGCCAGCAGTTTTATTTTTTCCGGGCGGGATCAGCCCCAGCATTTT. This encodes CASSFIFSGRDQPQHF.

The rearrangement uses TRBV12-3 or TRBV12-4 and TRBJ1-5, with D uncertain. The CDR3 has 12 amino acids. The V end was cut by 1 base, the J end by 7 bases, with 5 bases between. The CDR3: CASSLGIQPQHF. The DNA for the CDR3 is TGTGCCAGCAGTTTAGGGATACAGCCCCAGCATTTT.

V gene TRBV29-1 combines with J gene TRBJ1-4, with 7 bases identical to TRBD1. In germline, CDR1 is SQVTM, CDR2 ANQGSEA. Germline trimming cut 6 bases from V and 8 bases from J; bases unmatched to any gene: 9. CDR3 length equals 13 residues. For the CDR3, the DNA is TGCAGCGTCCGTGACAGGGTTGAAGAAAAACTGTTTTTT. Amino acids: CSVRDRVEEKLFF.

The chain recombines TRBV28 with TRBJ2-1; D gene uncertain. The J call is uncertain, as TRBJ2-7 better fits the DNA end. Germline V gene lookup returns CDR1 MDHEN and CDR2 SYDVKM. The CDR3 sequence is 14 residues long. This chain's CDR3 is CASSPSRIRNEQYF. CDR3 coding DNA: TGTGCCAGCAGTCCCAGCCGGATAAGAAACGAGCAGTACTTC.

This clonotype was counted a few times. The chain couples TRBV6-2 or TRBV6-3 to TRBJ2-7; 7 nucleotides align to TRBD1. V was clipped by 8 bases and J by 3 bases; unmatched bases: 7. This CDR3 has 13 residues. CDR1 is MNHEY, CDR2 SVGEGT, per germline. CDR3 loop: CASCVTGFYEQYF. The CDR3 DNA follows: TGTGCCAGCTGTGTGACAGGGTTCTACGAGCAGTACTTC.

The chain recombines TRBV29-1 with TRBJ2-5; D call uncertain. CDR3 length equals 12 residues. The germline V and J ends were trimmed by 4 bases and 5 bases, with 11 bases remaining between them. CDR1 and CDR2 (germline): SQVTM, ANQGSEA. The CDR3 coding sequence is TGCAGCGTTGTTTGGTCCGGGGAGACCCAGTACTTC. As protein: CSVVWSGETQYF.